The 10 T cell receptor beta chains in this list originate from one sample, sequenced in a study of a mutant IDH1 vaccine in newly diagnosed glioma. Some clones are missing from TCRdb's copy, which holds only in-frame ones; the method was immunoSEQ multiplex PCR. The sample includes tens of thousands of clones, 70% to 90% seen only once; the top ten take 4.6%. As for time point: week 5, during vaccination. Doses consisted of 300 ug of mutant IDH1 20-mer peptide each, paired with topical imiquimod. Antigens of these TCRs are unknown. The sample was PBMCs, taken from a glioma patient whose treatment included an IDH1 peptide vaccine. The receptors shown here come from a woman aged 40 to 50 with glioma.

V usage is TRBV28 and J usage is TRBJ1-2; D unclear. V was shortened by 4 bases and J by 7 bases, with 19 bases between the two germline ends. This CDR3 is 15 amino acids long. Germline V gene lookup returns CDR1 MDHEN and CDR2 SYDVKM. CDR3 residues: CASSSVAAMTIGYTF. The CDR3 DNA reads TGTGCCAGCAGTTCAGTAGCGGCGATGACTATTGGCTACACCTTC.

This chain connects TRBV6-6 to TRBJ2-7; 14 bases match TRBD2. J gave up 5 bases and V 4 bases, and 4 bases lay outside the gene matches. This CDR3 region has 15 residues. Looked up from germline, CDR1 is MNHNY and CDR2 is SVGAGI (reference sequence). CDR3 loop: CASSFGLAGGNEQYF. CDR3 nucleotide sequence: TGTGCCAGCAGTTTCGGACTAGCGGGAGGCAACGAGCAGTACTTC.

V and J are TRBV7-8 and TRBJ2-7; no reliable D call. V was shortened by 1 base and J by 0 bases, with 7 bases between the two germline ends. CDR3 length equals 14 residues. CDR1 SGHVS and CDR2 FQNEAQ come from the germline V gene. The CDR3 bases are TGTGCCAGCAGCTTAGATGGATTCTCCTACGAGCAGTACTTC. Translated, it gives CASSLDGFSYEQYF.

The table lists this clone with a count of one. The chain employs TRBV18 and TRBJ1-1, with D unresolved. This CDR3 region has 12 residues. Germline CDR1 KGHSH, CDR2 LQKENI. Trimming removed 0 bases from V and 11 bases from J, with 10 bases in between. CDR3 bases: TGTGCCAGCTCACCACCGGGAGTAAAGGCTTTCTTT. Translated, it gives CASSPPGVKAFF.

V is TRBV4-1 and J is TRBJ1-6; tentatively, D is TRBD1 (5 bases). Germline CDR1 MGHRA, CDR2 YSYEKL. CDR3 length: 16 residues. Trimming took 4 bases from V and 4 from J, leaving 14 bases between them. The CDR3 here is CASSRLRGEYNSPLHF. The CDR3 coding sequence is TGCGCCAGCAGCCGTCTAAGGGGCGAGTATAATTCACCCCTCCACTTT.

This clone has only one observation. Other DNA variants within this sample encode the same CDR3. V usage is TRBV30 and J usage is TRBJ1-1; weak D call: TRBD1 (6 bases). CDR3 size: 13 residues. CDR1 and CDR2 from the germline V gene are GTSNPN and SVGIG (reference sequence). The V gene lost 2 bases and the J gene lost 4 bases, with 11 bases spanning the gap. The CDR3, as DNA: TGTGCCTGGAGTAGGGGGTTCGGCACTGAAGCTTTCTTT. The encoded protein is CAWSRGFGTEAFF.

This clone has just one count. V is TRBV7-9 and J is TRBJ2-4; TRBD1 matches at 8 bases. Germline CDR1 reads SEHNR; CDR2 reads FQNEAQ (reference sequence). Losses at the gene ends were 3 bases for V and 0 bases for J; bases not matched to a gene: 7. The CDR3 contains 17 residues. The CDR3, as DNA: TGTGCCAGCAGCTTCTGGACAGGGTTCCTAGCCAAAAACATTCAGTACTTC. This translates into CASSFWTGFLAKNIQYF.

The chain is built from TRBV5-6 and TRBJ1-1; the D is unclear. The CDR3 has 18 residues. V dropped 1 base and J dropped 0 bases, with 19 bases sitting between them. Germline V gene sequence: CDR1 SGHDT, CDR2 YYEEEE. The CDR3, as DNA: TGTGCCAGCAGCTTGCCCCAGAGAGGCCCTTTGATGAACACTGAAGCTTTCTTT. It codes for CASSLPQRGPLMNTEAFF.

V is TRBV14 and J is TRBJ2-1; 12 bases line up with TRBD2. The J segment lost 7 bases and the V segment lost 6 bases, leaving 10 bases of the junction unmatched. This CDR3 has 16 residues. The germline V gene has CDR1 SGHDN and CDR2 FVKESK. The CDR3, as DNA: TGTGCCAGCAGTCACAGGACTAGCGGGATCGGTAATGAGCAGTTCTTC. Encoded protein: CASSHRTSGIGNEQFF.

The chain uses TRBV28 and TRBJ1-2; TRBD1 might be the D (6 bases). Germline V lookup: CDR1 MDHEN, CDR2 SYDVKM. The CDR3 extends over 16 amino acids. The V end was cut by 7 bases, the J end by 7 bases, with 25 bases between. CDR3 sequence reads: CASTEQRSGARRGYTF. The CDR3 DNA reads TGTGCCAGCACCGAACAGAGGTCGGGGGCGCGTCGTGGCTACACCTTC.